The present TCR beta chain was sequenced within a study of T cells after yellow fever vaccination. In the study overall: Fractions of low cell number were prepared using SMART-Seq v4 Ultra Low Input.

The ends lost 6 bases at V and 0 bases at J; junction bases unmatched: 11. The CDR3 has 18 residues. CDR1 and CDR2 (germline): SNHLY, FYNNEI. General study results and limits: Reappearing after the booster were most of the clones from primary vaccination (around 96% CD4, approximately 88% CD8). Secondary responses were weaker yet peaked faster, day 5 versus 15.

This clonotype has more than one count but fewer than ten. Its antigen is still unknown. For TCR, cDNA came from 5'RACE template switching, which added a universal primer site and UMIs. TCRdb reprocessed the 5' RACE reads with MiXCR, giving one entry per CDR3 protein. This table holds a few hundred thousand distinct CDR3 sequences, less than 20% found once. This receptor was identified in a man younger than 40 who received the YFV17D yellow fever vaccine. Sequenced material: PBMCs, taken 15 days after the yellow fever booster vaccination. The V call is TRBV2, the J call TRBJ2-1, with 10 bases identical to TRBD2. For the CDR3, the DNA is TGTGCCAGCAGCTCGGGACTAGCGAGAACCAACTCCTACAATGAGCAGTTCTTC. Protein product: CASSSGLARTNSYNEQFF.